The 6 T cell receptor beta chains reported below all come from one sample, sequenced in a study of blood T cell repertoires in COVID-19. This table comes from immunoSEQ multiplex PCR, and its TCRdb copy is limited to in-frame clones, with some not included. The repertoire holds 350,000 to 450,000 clones, with approximately 87% as singletons. What was sequenced was peripheral blood. All receptors come from a woman aged 55-75 years with COVID-19, enrolled during active disease.

This clone has a count of ten or more. V and J are TRBV7-3 and TRBJ2-7; a possible D gene is TRBD1 (6 bases). This CDR3 has 15 residues. The germline CDR1 and CDR2 sequences are SGHTA and FQGTGA. Between the trimmed V and J ends, which lost 4 bases and 3 bases, there was a span of 16 bases. In nucleotides, the CDR3 is TGTGCCAGCAGCTCTCATCCAGGGGAGTTCTACGAGCAGTACTTC. It codes for CASSSHPGEFYEQYF.

The chain combines TRBV7-3 with TRBJ1-2; the D is unclear. This CDR3 region has 14 residues. CDR1 SGHTA and CDR2 FQGTGA come from the germline V gene. V dropped 5 bases and J dropped 0 bases, with 10 bases sitting between them. The CDR3 is CASSPRATNYGYTF. CDR3 coding DNA: TGTGCCAGCAGCCCGAGGGCTACTAACTATGGCTACACCTTC.

The rearrangement uses TRBV6-5 and TRBJ1-1; 9 bases fit TRBD1. The germline CDR1 and CDR2 sequences are MNHEY and SVGAGI. This CDR3 contains 14 residues. The J segment lost 5 bases and the V segment lost 7 bases, leaving 8 bases of the junction unmatched. CDR3 residues: CASTLGQGRTEAFF. CDR3 bases: TGTGCCAGCACTCTCGGACAGGGGAGGACTGAAGCTTTCTTT.

A note on this clone: The identical CDR3 is also encoded by other nucleotide sequences in the sample. The chain carries TRBV4-1 and TRBJ1-4; D unresolved. Trimming pared 4 bases from V and 0 bases from J, leaving 6 bases between. This CDR3 spans 14 amino acids. Germline CDR1 reads MGHRA; CDR2 reads YSYEKL. CDR3 DNA: TGCGCCAGCAGCCTACAAGCAACTAATGAAAAACTGTTTTTT. It yields the protein CASSLQATNEKLFF.

The chain combines TRBV5-4 with TRBJ1-1, with TRBD1 matching 8 bases. Germline loops: CDR1 SGHNT, CDR2 YYREEE (reference sequence). The V segment lost 4 bases and the J segment 1 base; nucleotides outside the gene matches: 6. There are 15 residues in the CDR3. CDR3 in amino acids: CASSSTGTGNTEAFF. The CDR3 region has the DNA TGTGCCAGCAGCAGTACCGGGACAGGGAACACTGAAGCTTTCTTT.

This clone was recorded once. The chain joins TRBV6-4 to TRBJ1-2, with 9 bases identical to TRBD1. The V gene's germline CDR1 is MRHNA and CDR2 SNTAGT. CDR3 length: 14 amino acids. V gave up 6 bases and J gave up 1 base; unmatched junction bases: 3. The CDR3 nucleotides read TGTGCCAGCAGACCGGACAGGGGTAACTATGGCTACACCTTC. Its translation: CASRPDRGNYGYTF.